The subject of this entry is one TCR beta chain. The antigen remains undetermined. All participating donors were Caucasian adults from Nashville, Tennessee. This entry comes from a study of shared clonotypes between healthy human individuals. The study's findings and limits: Compared with clonotypes that all four donors shared, non-shared clonotypes had lower generation probabilities.

Execution of the assay was at deep level. Several immunoSEQ 96-well plates shared each subset's DNA, each plate a replicate. Libraries were prepared by immunoSEQ multiplex PCR; TCRdb keeps only in-frame clonotypes and omits some of them. This table has over 2 million clones, around 95% appearing once. Sequenced input: naive CD4+ T cells sorted from blood. Subset defined: CD45RA+ positively selected. The TCR was taken from a man in his late teens or twenties in good health.

CDR3 sequence reads: CASSKRGAGPEKLFF. The CDR3 DNA reads TGTGCCAGCAGTAAGAGGGGCGCAGGGCCGGAAAAACTGTTTTTT. The chain joins TRBV9 to TRBJ1-4; D is possibly TRBD1 (5 bases). This CDR3 is 15 amino acids long. V was clipped by 5 bases and J by 8 bases, with 19 bases between them. Germline lookup yields CDR1 SGDLS and CDR2 YYNGEE.